In its sample, the clone carrying this T cell receptor (beta chain) was seen a few times. The antigen is unknown. Only in-frame clones appear in the TCRdb table, and some are missing; sequencing was by immunoSEQ multiplex PCR. Here the sample spans 35,000 to 55,000 clones, around 86% being singletons. The data originate from a study of a mutant IDH1 vaccine in newly diagnosed glioma. In the study overall: Commencement of vaccination occurred 4-6 weeks following radiotherapy alone, or concurrently with temozolomide cycles.

Time point given: week 35, safety follow-up. All doses held 300 ug of mutant IDH1 20-mer peptide, with topical imiquimod. V lost 7 bases, J lost 6 bases, and 6 bases stayed unmatched. This CDR3 contains 13 residues. The germline CDR1 and CDR2 sequences are ENHRY and SYGVKD. The TCR originated in a woman in her thirties or forties with glioma. Some clones in this sample may be carry-over from other donors' samples. The material sequenced was PBMCs, taken from a glioma patient whose treatment included an IDH1 peptide vaccine. The chain has TRBV10-3 and TRBJ1-5; 7 nucleotides match TRBD1. The CDR3 region is CAINAGGGQPQHF. The CDR3 DNA sequence: TGTGCCATCAACGCAGGGGGAGGTCAGCCCCAGCATTTT.